These T cell receptor beta chains were read from a single sample in a study of PD-1 blockade in classical Hodgkin lymphoma. TCRdb keeps only in-frame clones here, not all; method: immunoSEQ multiplex PCR. The sample holds approximately 60,000 clones; about 87% are singletons and the top ten take under 15%. The sequencing used peripheral blood mononuclear cells (PBMCs), collected at baseline. These receptors came from a human donor with classical Hodgkin lymphoma. The CDR3 runs from the conserved cysteine through the conserved F or W. A D gene is named only where the DNA matches it firmly. A clone size is listed for some rows: how often the clone was seen (once, few, many), or a class if it is expanded.

>TRBV7-9|TRBJ1-4|-|-
TGTGCCAGCAGCTTGCGGCTGTCTAATGAAAAACTGTTTTTT
CASSLRLSNEKLFF
>TRBV6-5|TRBJ2-5|-|once
TGTGCCAGCAGTTACTCTGACCGCCCCCGAGAGACCCAGTACTTC
CASSYSDRPRETQYF
>TRBV4-2|TRBJ1-1|-|-
TGTGCCAGCAGCCCTGGTAGGACGAACACTGAAGCTTTCTTT
CASSPGRTNTEAFF
>TRBV11-2|TRBJ2-1|-|-
TGTGCCAGCAGCTTAGATCTAACCGAGGAGCAGTTCTTC
CASSLDLTEEQFF
>TRBV4-2|TRBJ1-4|-|-
TGTGCCAGCAGCCAAGATCTAGGGCGAGGGGCCGTCGAAAAACTGTTTTTT
CASSQDLGRGAVEKLFF
>TRBV6-6|TRBJ1-1|-|-
TGTGCCAGCAGTTACAGGGGTCAGGGAGTCACTGAAGCTTTCTTT
CASSYRGQGVTEAFF
>TRBV7-6|TRBJ2-3|-|-
TGTGCCAGCAGCCCGGAGGCAGAGGATACGCAGTATTTT
CASSPEAEDTQYF
>TRBV10-3|TRBJ1-3|-|-
TGTGCCTCACGCCTGGGGGGGGACCACTCTGGAAACACCATATATTTT
CASRLGGDHSGNTIYF
>TRBV4-1|TRBJ1-1|-|-
TGCGCCAGCAGCCAAGAAGTGGGACGGAACACTGAAGCTTTCTTT
CASSQEVGRNTEAFF
>TRBV21-1|TRBJ2-1|-|-
TGTGCCAGCAGCAGCGGACGGAACTACAATGAGCAGTTCTTC
CASSSGRNYNEQFF
>TRBV20-1|TRBJ2-7|-|-
TGCAGTGCTAGCGGGGGTTACGAGCAGTACTTC
CSASGGYEQYF
>TRBV27|TRBJ1-2|-|-
TGTGCCAGCAGTTTGGGAACAGGGAGTGTAGGCTATGGCTACACCTTC
CASSLGTGSVGYGYTF
>TRBV7-9|TRBJ2-6|TRBD1|-
TGTGCCAGCAGCACCCTGACAGGGGTCCCTGGGGCCAACGTCCTGACTTTC
CASSTLTGVPGANVLTF
>TRBV7-3|TRBJ2-3|TRBD2|once
TGTGCCAGCAGCACGCTAGCGGGGAGGGGAGATACGCAGTATTTT
CASSTLAGRGDTQYF
>TRBV6-1|TRBJ1-5|-|-
TGTGCCAGCAGTGAAGCGGGCCTCGACGGCAATCAGCCCCAGCATTTT
CASSEAGLDGNQPQHF
>TRBV14|TRBJ2-6|-|-
TGTGCCAGCAGCAGAGTAGGAGACCCTGGGGCCAACGTCCTGACTTTC
CASSRVGDPGANVLTF
>TRBV11-2|TRBJ1-6|-|-
TGTGCCAGCAGCTTAAGGGTAACAGGCCATAATTCACCCCTCCACTTT
CASSLRVTGHNSPLHF
>TRBV11-3|TRBJ2-3|-|-
TGTGCCAGCAGCTTAGGTGGGGGCGCAGATACGCAGTATTTT
CASSLGGGADTQYF
>TRBV5-6|TRBJ1-6|-|-
TGTGCCAGCAGCTTGAAACAGAGAGAAGGGGATAATTCACCCCTCCACTTT
CASSLKQREGDNSPLHF
>TRBV9|TRBJ2-1|-|-
TGTGCCAGCAGCCCTTTTAGGGGGAAGAACAATGAGCAGTTCTTC
CASSPFRGKNNEQFF
>TRBV7-8|TRBJ1-2|-|-
TGTGCCAGCAGCTTTGAGGGGTGGGGTGGCTACACCTTC
CASSFEGWGGYTF
>TRBV21-1|TRBJ2-5|-|-
TGTGCCAGCAGCAAGCCTGGCTACTCCCCACAAGAGACCCAGTACTTC
CASSKPGYSPQETQYF
>TRBV19|TRBJ2-7|-|-
TGTGCCAGTAGTTTCCGGGACACCCGTGGGTACGAGCAGTACTTC
CASSFRDTRGYEQYF
>TRBV19|TRBJ1-5|-|-
TGTGCCAGTAGTCTCACGGGAGGGTCCCAGCCCCAGCATTTT
CASSLTGGSQPQHF
>TRBV30|TRBJ2-3|TRBD2|-
TGTGCCTGGCGGGGTAGCGGGGGGGCTGCAGATACGCAGTATTTT
CAWRGSGGAADTQYF
>TRBV15|TRBJ2-7|-|-
TGTGCCACCAGCAGAGATAGCTTGTCCCTAGTAAACCACGAGCAGTACTTC
CATSRDSLSLVNHEQYF
>TRBV21-1|TRBJ2-3|-|-
TGTGCCAGCAGCAAAGCCTCGTTCCTTTGGGGCCCCTTTGCAGATACGCAGTATTTT
CASSKASFLWGPFADTQYF
>TRBV12-5|TRBJ2-1|TRBD1|-
TGTGCTAGTGGTTGGGGACAGGGGATGTCCTACAATGAGCAGTTCTTC
CASGWGQGMSYNEQFF
>TRBV7-2|TRBJ2-5|TRBD2|-
TGTGCCAGCAGCTTAGTTACTAGCGGGGGCCCGGCGGGAGAGACCCAGTACTTC
CASSLVTSGGPAGETQYF
>TRBV18|TRBJ1-4|TRBD1|-
TGTGCCAGCTCACCAATTGAGACAGGGGAAAATGAAAAACTGTTTTTT
CASSPIETGENEKLFF
>TRBV30|TRBJ2-1|TRBD2|-
TGTGCTGAGAGGAGAGGGAGGGGCTTTAATGAGCAGTTCTTC
CAERRGRGFNEQFF
>TRBV5-1|TRBJ1-2|TRBD1|-
TGCGCCAGCAGCTTGGACAGGGGTGGGTCCGGCTACACCTTC
CASSLDRGGSGYTF
>TRBV7-6|TRBJ2-3|-|-
TGTGCCAGCAGCCGAGGAGGGGGCACAGATACGCAGTATTTT
CASSRGGGTDTQYF
>TRBV6-5|TRBJ1-2|-|-
TGTGCCAGCAGTTATCTCGCATTCAATGGCTACACCTTC
CASSYLAFNGYTF
>TRBV5-1|TRBJ2-7|TRBD1|once
TGCGCCAGCAGCTTGGGGGCCGGGACAGGGAACTACGAGCAGTACTTC
CASSLGAGTGNYEQYF
>TRBV6-5|TRBJ1-1|-|-
TGTGCCAGCAGTTACTCTTCGGGGGCTTTGGGCACTGAAGCTTTCTTT
CASSYSSGALGTEAFF
>TRBV19|TRBJ2-1|-|once
TGTGCCAGTAGTCCCTTGGCGCCCCATGAGCAGTTCTTC
CASSPLAPHEQFF
>TRBV7-2|TRBJ2-5|TRBD2|-
TGTGCCAGCAGCCCTACTAGCGCGGGTTTCGGGAAAGAGACCCAGTACTTC
CASSPTSAGFGKETQYF
>TRBV6-1|TRBJ1-1|-|-
TGTGCCAGCAGTGAAGGGCCGGGTACGGGGGACACTGAAGCTTTCTTT
CASSEGPGTGDTEAFF
>TRBV9|TRBJ1-1|TRBD1|-
TGTGCCAGCAGCGTTTTCCTCGACAGGGAAGGCACTGAAGCTTTCTTT
CASSVFLDREGTEAFF
>TRBV9|TRBJ1-3|-|-
TGTGCCAGCAGCCTAGAGTGGGCTGCTGGAAACACCATATATTTT
CASSLEWAAGNTIYF
>TRBV10-3|TRBJ2-3|-|-
TGTGCCATCAGTGCATCCCGCCTGGGGGGGCGGGCAGATACGCAGTATTTT
CAISASRLGGRADTQYF
>TRBV7-9|TRBJ2-7|TRBD1|-
TGTGCCAGCAGCTTAGTGGGACAGGCCTACGAGCAGTACTTC
CASSLVGQAYEQYF
>TRBV5-1|TRBJ2-7|-|-
TGCGCCAGCAGCTTGGACAGCGCTTTGATTCAGCAGTACTTC
CASSLDSALIQQYF
>TRBV19|TRBJ2-1|-|-
TGTGCCAGTAGTATGGGGCAGACCGATTACAATGAGCAGTTCTTC
CASSMGQTDYNEQFF
>TRBV6-5|TRBJ2-7|TRBD2|-
TGTGCCAGCACCCACCCTCTAGCGGGGGCCTACGAGCAGTACTTC
CASTHPLAGAYEQYF
>TRBV5-4|TRBJ1-3|-|-
TGTGCCAGCAGCCACACAGCGTTTGGATCTGGAAACACCATATATTTT
CASSHTAFGSGNTIYF
>TRBV7-2|TRBJ1-1|-|-
TGTGCCAGCAGCTTATACGGGCCCGGGAACACTGAAGCTTTCTTT
CASSLYGPGNTEAFF
>TRBV6-1|TRBJ2-2|-|medium-sized
TGTGCCAGCAGTGAAGGCGTGTTTTCCGTTACCGGGGAGCTGTTTTTT
CASSEGVFSVTGELFF